The sequence of this TCR beta chain was determined in a study of siplizumab effects on memory and regulatory T cells. Concerning this clone itself: Its antigen is still unknown.

Repertoires were generated with immunoSEQ multiplex PCR, while TCRdb's copy carries only in-frame clones and drops some. The table shows roughly 100,000 clones, with over 90% occurring only once. Whole-study results and caveats: Proliferating Tregs in siplizumab cultures were never verified as suppressive. Naive T cells apparently outstripped memory cells in diversity and seemed major alloresponse contributors. The mean Treg-derived percentage of mappable alloreactive CD4+ clones was approximately 70% with siplizumab compared with approximately 30% in controls. Sequences that were alloreactive and traceable to unstimulated CD4+ memory cells were significantly reduced by siplizumab.

In germline, CDR1 is SGDLS, CDR2 YYNGEE. The CDR3 extends over 13 amino acids. V lost 4 bases and J 16 bases, leaving 21 bases between the germline ends. The receptor was derived from a human donor in good health. The sequenced sample consisted of Tregs sorted from blood. V is TRBV9 and J is TRBJ2-1, with D perhaps assigned TRBD1 or TRBD2 (5 bases each). CDR3 in amino acids: CASSNGPRDRAFF. The CDR3 DNA is TGTGCCAGCAGCAACGGCCCTAGGGACCGAGCTTTCTTC.